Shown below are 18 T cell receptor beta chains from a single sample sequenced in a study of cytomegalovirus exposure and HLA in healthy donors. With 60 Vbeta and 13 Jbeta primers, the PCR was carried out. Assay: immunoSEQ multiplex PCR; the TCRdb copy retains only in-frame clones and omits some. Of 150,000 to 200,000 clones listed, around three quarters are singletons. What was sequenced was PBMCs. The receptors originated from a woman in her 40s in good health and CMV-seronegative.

DNA of the CDR3: TGTGCCAGTAGTTCTCAGGGGTACGAGCAGTACTTC. Encoded protein: CASSSQGYEQYF. This rearrangement joins TRBV19 to TRBJ2-7; D perhaps matches TRBD1 (6 bases). Germline V lookup: CDR1 LNHDA, CDR2 SQIVND (reference sequence). This CDR3 is built from 12 residues. Trimming shortened V by 5 bases and J by 4 bases, and 9 bases separated the two germline ends.

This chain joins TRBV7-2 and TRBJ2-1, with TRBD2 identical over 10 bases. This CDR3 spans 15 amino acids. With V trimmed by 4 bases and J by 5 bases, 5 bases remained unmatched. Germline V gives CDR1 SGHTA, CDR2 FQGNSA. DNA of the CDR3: TGTGCCAGCAGCTGGACTAGCGGAGTTAACAATGAGCAGTTCTTC. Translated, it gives CASSWTSGVNNEQFF.

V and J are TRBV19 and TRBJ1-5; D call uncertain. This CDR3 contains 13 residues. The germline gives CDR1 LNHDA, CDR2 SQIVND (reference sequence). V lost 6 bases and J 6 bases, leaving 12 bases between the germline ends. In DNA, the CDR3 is TGTGCCAGTAGCACCCAAAGCGGTCAGCCCCAGCATTTT. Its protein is CASSTQSGQPQHF.

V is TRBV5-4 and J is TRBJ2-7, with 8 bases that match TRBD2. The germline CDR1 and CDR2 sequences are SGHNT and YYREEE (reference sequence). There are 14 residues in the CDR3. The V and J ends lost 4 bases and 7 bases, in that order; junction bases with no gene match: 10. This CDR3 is CASSREGSLEEQYF. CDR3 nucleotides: TGTGCCAGCAGCCGGGAGGGCTCCTTAGAAGAGCAGTACTTC.

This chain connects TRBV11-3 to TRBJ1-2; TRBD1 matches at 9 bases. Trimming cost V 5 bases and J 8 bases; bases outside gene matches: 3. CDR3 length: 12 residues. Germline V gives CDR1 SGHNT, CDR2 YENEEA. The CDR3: CASSAGQGGYTF. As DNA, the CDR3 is TGTGCCAGCAGCGCTGGACAGGGGGGCTACACCTTC.

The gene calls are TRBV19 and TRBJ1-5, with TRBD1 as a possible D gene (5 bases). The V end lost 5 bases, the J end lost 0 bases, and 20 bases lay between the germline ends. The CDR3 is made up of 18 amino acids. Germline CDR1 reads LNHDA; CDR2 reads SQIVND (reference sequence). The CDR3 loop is CASSLRQSLIYSNQPQHF. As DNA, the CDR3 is TGTGCCAGTAGTTTGCGACAGAGCTTAATTTATAGCAATCAGCCCCAGCATTTT. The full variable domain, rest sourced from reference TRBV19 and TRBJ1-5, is DGGITQSPKYLFRKEGQNVTLSCEQNLNHDAMYWYRQDPGQGLRLIYYSQIVNDFQKGDIAEGYSVSREKKESFPLTVTSAQKNPTAFYLCASSLRQSLIYSNQPQHFGDGTRLSIL.

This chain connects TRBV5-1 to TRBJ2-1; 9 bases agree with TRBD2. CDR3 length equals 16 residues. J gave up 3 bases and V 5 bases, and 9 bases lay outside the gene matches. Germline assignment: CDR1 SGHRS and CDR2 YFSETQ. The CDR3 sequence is CASRPQILAGYNEQFF. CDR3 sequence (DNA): TGCGCCAGCAGACCGCAGATACTAGCGGGCTACAATGAGCAGTTCTTC.

The CDR3 protein is CASSFLTTSGLPDTQYF. The CDR3 coding sequence is TGTGCCAGCAGCTTCCTCACGACTAGCGGGCTACCAGATACGCAGTATTTT. The genes are TRBV27 and TRBJ2-3; 10 bases match TRBD2. The junction had 13 bases not matched to a gene; V was cut back by 6 bases and J by 4 bases. Germline V gives CDR1 MNHEY, CDR2 SMNVEV (reference sequence). The CDR3 has 17 amino acids.

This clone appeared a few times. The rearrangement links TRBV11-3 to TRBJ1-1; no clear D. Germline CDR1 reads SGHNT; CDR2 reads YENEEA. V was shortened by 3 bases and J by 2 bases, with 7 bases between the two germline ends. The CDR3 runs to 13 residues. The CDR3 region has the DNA TGTGCCAGCAGCTTCAGAGGCAACACTGAAGCTTTCTTT. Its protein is CASSFRGNTEAFF. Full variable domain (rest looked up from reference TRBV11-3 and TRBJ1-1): EAGVVQSPRYKIIEKKQPVAFWCNPISGHNTLYWYLQNLGQGPELLIRYENEEAVDDSQLPKDRFSAERLKGVDSTLKIQPAELGDSAVYLCASSFRGNTEAFFGQGTRLTVV.

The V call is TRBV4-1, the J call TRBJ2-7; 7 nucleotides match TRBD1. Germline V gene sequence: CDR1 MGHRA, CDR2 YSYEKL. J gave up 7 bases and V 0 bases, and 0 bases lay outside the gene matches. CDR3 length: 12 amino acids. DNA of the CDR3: TGCGCCAGCAGCCAAGAACAGGGGGAGCAGTACTTC. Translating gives CASSQEQGEQYF.

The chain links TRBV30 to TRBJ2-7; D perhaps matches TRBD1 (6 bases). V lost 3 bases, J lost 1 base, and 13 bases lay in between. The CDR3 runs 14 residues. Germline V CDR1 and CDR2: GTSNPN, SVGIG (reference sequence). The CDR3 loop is CAWRRAGVSYEQYF. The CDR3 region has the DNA TGTGCCTGGAGGCGGGCAGGGGTTTCCTACGAGCAGTACTTC.

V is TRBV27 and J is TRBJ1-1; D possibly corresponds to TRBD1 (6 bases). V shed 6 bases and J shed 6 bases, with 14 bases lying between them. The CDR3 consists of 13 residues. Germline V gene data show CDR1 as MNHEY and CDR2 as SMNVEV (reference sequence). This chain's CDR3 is CASRFTGTPEAFF. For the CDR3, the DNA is TGTGCCAGCAGATTTACAGGGACCCCTGAAGCTTTCTTT.

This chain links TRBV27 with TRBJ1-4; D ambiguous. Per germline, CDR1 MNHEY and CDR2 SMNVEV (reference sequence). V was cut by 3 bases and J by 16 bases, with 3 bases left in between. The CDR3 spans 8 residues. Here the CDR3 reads CASSFGFF. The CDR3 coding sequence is TGTGCCAGCAGTTTCGGGTTTTTT.

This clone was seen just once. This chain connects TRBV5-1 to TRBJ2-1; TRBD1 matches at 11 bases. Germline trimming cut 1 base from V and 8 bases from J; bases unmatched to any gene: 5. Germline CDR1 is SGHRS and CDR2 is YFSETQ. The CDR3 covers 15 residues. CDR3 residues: CASSLWTGGGYEQFF. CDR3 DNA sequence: TGCGCCAGCAGCTTGTGGACAGGGGGCGGGTATGAGCAGTTCTTC.

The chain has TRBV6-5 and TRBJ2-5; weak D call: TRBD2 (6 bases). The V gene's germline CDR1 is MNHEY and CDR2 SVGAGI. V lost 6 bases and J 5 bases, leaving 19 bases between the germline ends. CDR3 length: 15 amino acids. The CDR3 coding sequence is TGTGCCAGCAGACCCCAGGGACTCGAGAGGGAGACCCAGTACTTC. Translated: CASRPQGLERETQYF.

The CDR3 here is CSVALGANQPQHF. CDR3 coding DNA: TGCAGCGTTGCGTTGGGGGCCAATCAGCCCCAGCATTTT. The V gene is TRBV29-1, the J gene TRBJ1-5, with D possibly matching TRBD1 (6 bases). CDR3 length: 13 residues. CDR1 is SQVTM and CDR2 is ANQGSEA in the germline V gene. Trimming removed 4 bases at V and 3 bases at J, with 10 bases between. The variable domain in full, with the rest retrieved from reference TRBV29-1 and TRBJ1-5, is SAVISQKPSRDICQRGTSLTIQCQVDSQVTMMFWYRQQPGQSLTLIATANQGSEATYESGFVIDKFPISRPNLTFSTLTVSNMSPEDSSIYLCSVALGANQPQHFGDGTRLSIL.

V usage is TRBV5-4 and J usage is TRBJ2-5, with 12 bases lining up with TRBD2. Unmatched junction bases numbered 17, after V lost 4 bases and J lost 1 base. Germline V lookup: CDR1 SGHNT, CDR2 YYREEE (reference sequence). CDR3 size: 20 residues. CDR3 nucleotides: TGTGCCAGCAGCCAGGGATCTAGCGGGAGGGCCTTAATCACCCAAGAGACCCAGTACTTC. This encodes CASSQGSSGRALITQETQYF.

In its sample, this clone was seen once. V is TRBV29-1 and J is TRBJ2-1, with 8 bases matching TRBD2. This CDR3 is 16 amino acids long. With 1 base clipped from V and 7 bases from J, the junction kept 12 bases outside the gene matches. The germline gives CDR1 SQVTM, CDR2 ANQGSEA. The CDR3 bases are TGCAGCGTTGAAGGTCTGGCAGCGGGAGTTAGTAATGAGCAGTTCTTC. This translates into CSVEGLAAGVSNEQFF.